The rows below give T cell receptor beta chains drawn from one sample of a study of regulatory T cells in long-lasting Graves disease. TCRdb reprocessed the multiplex PCR reads via MiXCR and lists one record per CDR3 protein. The profile shows about 560,000 distinct CDR3 sequences, 15% to 20% of them singletons. The sample also formed part of further work on T cells in Graves' hyperthyroidism and ophthalmopathy.

The sequencing here drew on peripheral blood mononuclear cells (PBMCs), taken at new diagnosis, from a patient treated with antithyroid drugs. These receptors were taken from a man in his late teens or twenties with Graves disease. The CDR3 runs from the conserved cysteine through the conserved F or W. Clone size is not always given. Where it is, it says once, few, many or a class for expanded clones.

cdr3_aa clone_size v_call
CASSLATGPNEKLFF - TRBV5-6
CSASRGDSYEQYF many TRBV20-1
CARGTGASTDTQYF many TRBV30
CASSIVRRGARGTEAFF - TRBV19
CASTGRREGLYEQYF - TRBV12-3/TRBV12-4
CASSAGTSGEQYF few TRBV6-1
CASSLMTSGRGGTDTQYF - TRBV5-1
CSVASWTDTQYF many TRBV29-1
CASMGSAEGGNTIYF many TRBV28
CASSVLGTLGTIGYTF - TRBV9
CASTIGQAHEQYF many TRBV12-3/TRBV12-4
CSARAKGQDNEKLFF few TRBV20-1
CSAREGGNTGELFF - TRBV20-1
CSAKGTGQDLYEQYF many TRBV20-1
CASSLGLAGFVANTGELFF many TRBV27
CASSFLAGNIGELFF many TRBV5-1
CASSATAGKNTEAFF many TRBV7-9
CASTPDRASGNTIYF - TRBV2
CAWSSDRAGGKLFF many TRBV30
CASSGNAGETQYF few TRBV7-3
CASSPARQGVNTEAFF - TRBV6-1
CASSVADRKFDEQYF - TRBV9
CGSNTNTGELFF few TRBV6-2/TRBV6-3
CASSINSGTSYNEQFF few TRBV6-2/TRBV6-3
CASSGTRGGEQFF - TRBV19
CASMAGGTYEQYF many TRBV6-2/TRBV6-3
CASSQYRQSEAFF - TRBV4-1
CASSTAAGGPYYNEQFF - TRBV19
CASSLQSLAGNEQFF - TRBV5-1
CASSDSGLTYEQYF many TRBV11-2
CASGVWLAGTYEQYF many TRBV7-2
CASSATRGTSGSADTQYF many TRBV25-1
CSVIRVAGTVNEQFF few TRBV29-1
CAWSYGYEQYF few TRBV30